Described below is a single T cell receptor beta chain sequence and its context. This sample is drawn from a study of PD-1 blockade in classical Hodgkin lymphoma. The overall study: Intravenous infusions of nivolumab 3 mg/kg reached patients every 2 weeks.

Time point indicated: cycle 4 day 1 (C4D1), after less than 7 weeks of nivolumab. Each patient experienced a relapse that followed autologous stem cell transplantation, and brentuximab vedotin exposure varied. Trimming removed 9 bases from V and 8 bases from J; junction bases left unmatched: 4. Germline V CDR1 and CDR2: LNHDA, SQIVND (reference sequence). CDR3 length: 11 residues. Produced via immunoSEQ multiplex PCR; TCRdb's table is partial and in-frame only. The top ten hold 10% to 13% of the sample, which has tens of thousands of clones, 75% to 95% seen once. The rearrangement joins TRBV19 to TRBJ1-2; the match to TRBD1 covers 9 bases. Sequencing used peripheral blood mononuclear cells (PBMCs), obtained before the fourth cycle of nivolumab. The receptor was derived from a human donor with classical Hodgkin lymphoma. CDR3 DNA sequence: TGTGCCAGCGGACAGGGGATGGGCTACACCTTC. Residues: CASGQGMGYTF.